Listed below are T cell receptor beta chains from one sample, sequenced in a study of T cell responses to AZD1222 COVID-19 vaccine. TCRdb's table, derived via immunoSEQ multiplex PCR, lists solely in-frame clones and lacks some. The sample shows more than 95,000 clones, about nine tenths of them seen only once. The sequenced sample was peripheral blood, obtained on day 0 of AZD1222 vaccination. The source of these receptors is an adult in good health. The CDR3 runs from the conserved cysteine through the conserved F or W. D genes are given only for firm matches. Size is stated for part of the rows, as once, few or many counts, or as a class when the clone is expanded.

NA	TRBV5-4	TRBD2	TRBJ2-3	CASSFGTSILGRNTDTQYF	TGTGCCAGCAGTTTCGGGACTAGTATCTTGGGGAGAAACACAGATACGCAGTATTTT
once	TRBV2	NA	TRBJ2-7	CASSELVLSSYEQYF	TGTGCCAGCAGTGAATTGGTTTTAAGCTCCTACGAGCAGTACTTC
NA	TRBV5-4	NA	TRBJ2-3	CASHLPGFSTDTQYF	TGTGCCAGCCACCTCCCCGGGTTTAGCACAGATACGCAGTATTTT
once	TRBV3-1/TRBV3-2	NA	TRBJ1-1	CASSQAGVGRNTEAFF	TGTGCCAGCAGCCAAGCCGGGGTTGGTCGGAACACTGAAGCTTTCTTT
NA	TRBV9	NA	TRBJ2-4	CASSVSSLGSIQYF	TGTGCCAGCAGCGTATCTAGCCTAGGCAGCATTCAGTACTTC
NA	TRBV9	TRBD2	TRBJ2-7	CASSSGLAGAGFYEQYF	TGTGCCAGCAGCTCCGGACTAGCGGGAGCGGGATTCTACGAGCAGTACTTC
NA	TRBV5-4	TRBD1	TRBJ2-2	CASSLARQGAVGELFF	TGTGCCAGCAGCTTGGCGCGACAGGGGGCGGTCGGGGAGCTGTTTTTT
NA	TRBV28	NA	TRBJ2-5	CASSSGAAGNFETQYF	TGTGCCAGCAGTTCGGGGGCAGCCGGGAACTTTGAGACCCAGTACTTC
NA	TRBV5-4	TRBD2	TRBJ2-2	CASSFLAGVTGELFF	TGTGCCAGCAGCTTTCTGGCGGGGGTCACCGGGGAGCTGTTTTTT
NA	TRBV6-6	TRBD1	TRBJ2-7	CASSRKGQGRNEQYF	TGTGCCAGCAGTCGGAAGGGACAGGGGAGAAACGAGCAGTACTTC
NA	TRBV18	TRBD1	TRBJ1-5	CASSLGQAPGPQHF	TGTGCCAGCTCCCTCGGACAGGCTCCAGGGCCCCAGCATTTT
NA	TRBV28	TRBD1	TRBJ1-5	CASNTGTGLNQPQHF	TGTGCCAGCAACACAGGGACAGGGTTGAATCAGCCCCAGCATTTT
NA	TRBV11-2	NA	TRBJ1-4	CASRRAGTNEKLFF	TGTGCCAGCAGAAGGGCTGGGACTAATGAAAAACTGTTTTTT
many	TRBV11-2	TRBD2	TRBJ2-1	CASSSRLSGSNEQFF	TGTGCCAGCAGCTCCAGACTAAGCGGGAGCAATGAGCAGTTCTTC
NA	TRBV28	NA	TRBJ1-1	CASSFPTTNTEAFF	TGTGCCAGCAGTTTCCCTACCACCAACACTGAAGCTTTCTTT
NA	TRBV19	NA	TRBJ1-6	CASRNSAYNSPLHF	TGTGCCAGTAGGAACAGCGCCTATAATTCACCCCTCCACTTT
NA	TRBV15	NA	TRBJ1-1	CATSRDSRHTEAFF	TGTGCCACCAGCAGGGACAGTCGCCACACTGAAGCTTTCTTT
NA	TRBV11-2	NA	TRBJ2-5	CASSLGPKGETQYF	TGTGCCAGCAGCTTAGGGCCTAAGGGAGAGACCCAGTACTTC
NA	TRBV4-3	NA	TRBJ2-1	CASSQDRKSPNEQFF	TGCGCCAGCAGCCAAGATCGTAAGTCCCCGAACGAGCAGTTCTTC
NA	TRBV18	TRBD1	TRBJ2-5	CASARGTGGQETQYF	TGTGCCAGCGCACGCGGGACAGGGGGCCAAGAGACCCAGTACTTC
NA	TRBV10-2	NA	TRBJ1-3	CASARGQDGNTIYF	TGCGCCAGCGCACGGGGGCAAGATGGAAACACCATATATTTT
NA	TRBV4-1	NA	TRBJ2-1	CASSPRLVHNEQFF	TGCGCCAGCAGCCCTCGACTCGTTCACAATGAGCAGTTCTTC
NA	TRBV3-1/TRBV3-2	TRBD2	TRBJ2-1	CASSQGLAGQQFF	TGTGCCAGCAGCCAAGGACTAGCGGGCCAGCAGTTCTTC
NA	TRBV5-1	NA	TRBJ1-2	CASSLGQRWDYGYTF	TGCGCCAGCAGCTTGGGACAGCGTTGGGACTATGGCTACACCTTC
NA	TRBV6-5	TRBD2	TRBJ2-3	CASSFGSGRAGNTQYF	TGTGCCAGCAGTTTTGGGAGCGGGAGGGCAGGAAATACGCAGTATTTT
NA	TRBV18	NA	TRBJ1-1	CASSLRGGEAFF	TGTGCCAGCTCCCTGAGGGGTGGTGAAGCTTTCTTT
NA	TRBV7-3	NA	TRBJ1-1	CASSQQGNTEAFF	TGTGCCAGCAGCCAACAGGGGAACACTGAAGCTTTCTTT
NA	TRBV7-9	TRBD1	TRBJ2-2	CASSLESGPRGYLGELFF	TGTGCCAGCAGCTTAGAGTCTGGTCCCAGGGGGTATCTCGGGGAGCTGTTTTTT